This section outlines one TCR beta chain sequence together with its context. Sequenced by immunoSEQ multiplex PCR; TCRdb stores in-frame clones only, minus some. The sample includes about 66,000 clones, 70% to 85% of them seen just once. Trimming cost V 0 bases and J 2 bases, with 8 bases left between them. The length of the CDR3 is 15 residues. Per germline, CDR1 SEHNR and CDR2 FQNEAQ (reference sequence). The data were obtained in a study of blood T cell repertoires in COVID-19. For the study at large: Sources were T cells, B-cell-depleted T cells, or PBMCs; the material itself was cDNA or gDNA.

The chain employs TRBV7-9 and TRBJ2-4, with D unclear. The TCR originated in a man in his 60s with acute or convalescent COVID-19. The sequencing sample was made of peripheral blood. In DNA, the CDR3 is TGTGCCAGCAGCTTAGCTTTCGGGTCCAAAAACATTCAGTACTTC. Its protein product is CASSLAFGSKNIQYF.